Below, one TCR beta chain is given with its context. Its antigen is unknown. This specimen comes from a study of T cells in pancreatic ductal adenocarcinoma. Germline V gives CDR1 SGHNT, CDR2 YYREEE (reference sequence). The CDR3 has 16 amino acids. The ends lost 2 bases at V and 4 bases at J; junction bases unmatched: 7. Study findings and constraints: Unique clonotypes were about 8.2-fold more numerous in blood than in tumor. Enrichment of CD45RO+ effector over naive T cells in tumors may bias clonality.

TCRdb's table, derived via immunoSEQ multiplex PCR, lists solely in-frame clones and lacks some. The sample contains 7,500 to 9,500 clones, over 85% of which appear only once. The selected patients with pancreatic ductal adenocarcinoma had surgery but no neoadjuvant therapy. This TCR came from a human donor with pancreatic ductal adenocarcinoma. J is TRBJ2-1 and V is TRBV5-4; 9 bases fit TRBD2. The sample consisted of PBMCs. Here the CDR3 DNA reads TGTGCCAGCAGCTTTGTTCGCACTAGCGGGTACAATGAGCAGTTCTTC. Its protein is CASSFVRTSGYNEQFF.